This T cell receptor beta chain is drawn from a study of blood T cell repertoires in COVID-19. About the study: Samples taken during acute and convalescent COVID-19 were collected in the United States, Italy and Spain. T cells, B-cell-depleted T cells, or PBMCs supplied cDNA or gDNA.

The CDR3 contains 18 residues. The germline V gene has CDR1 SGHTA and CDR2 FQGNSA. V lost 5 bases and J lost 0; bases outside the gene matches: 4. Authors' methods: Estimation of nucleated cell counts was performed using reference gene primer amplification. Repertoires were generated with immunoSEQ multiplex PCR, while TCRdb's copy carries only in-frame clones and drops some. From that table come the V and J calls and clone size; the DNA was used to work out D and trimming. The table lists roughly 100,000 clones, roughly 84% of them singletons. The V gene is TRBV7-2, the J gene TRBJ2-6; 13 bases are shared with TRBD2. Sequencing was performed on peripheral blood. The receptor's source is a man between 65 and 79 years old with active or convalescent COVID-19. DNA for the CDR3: TGTGCCAGCAGCCAGGGACTAGCGGGGAGCTCTGGGGCCAACGTCCTGACTTTC. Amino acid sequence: CASSQGLAGSSGANVLTF.